Each of the 15 T cell receptor beta chains below was sequenced from the same sample in a study of T cells in Graves' hyperthyroidism and ophthalmopathy. Amplification targeted TCR beta CDR3 regions from RNA transcripts. Researchers ran a first-round RT-PCR on the TCR CDR3 using the HTBI primer set. TCRdb re-derived calls from the multiplex PCR reads in MiXCR, one entry per CDR3 protein. This table holds 650,000 to 750,000 distinct CDR3 sequences, 11% to 15% found once. Sequencing was done on a sample of blood. These receptors originate from a woman aged 18 to 35 with Graves' hyperthyroidism.

This clonotype has a count of ten or more. V gene TRBV7-9 combines with J gene TRBJ2-5, with 7 bases identical to TRBD1. The CDR3 is 15 residues long. With 4 bases clipped from V and 4 bases from J, the junction kept 9 bases outside the gene matches. Germline CDR1 reads SEHNR; CDR2 reads FQNEAQ (reference sequence). CDR3 in amino acids: CASSSFDRERETQYF. CDR3 DNA: TGTGCCAGCAGCTCCTTTGACAGGGAACGAGAGACCCAGTACTTC.

Only a few counts were recorded for this clonotype. The V call is TRBV7-9, the J call TRBJ1-2, with 9 bases identical to TRBD1. Germline loops: CDR1 SEHNR, CDR2 FQNEAQ (reference sequence). Losses at the gene ends were 0 bases for V and 4 bases for J; bases not matched to a gene: 6. The CDR3 runs 16 residues. CDR3 coding DNA: TGTGCCAGCAGCTTAGCTGGGACAGGGCAAGCCTATGGCTACACCTTC. Translation gives CASSLAGTGQAYGYTF.

This clonotype was counted at least ten times. The genes are TRBV27 and TRBJ1-2; D may be TRBD1 (6 bases). The V gene's germline CDR1 is MNHEY and CDR2 SMNVEV (reference sequence). Trimming removed 9 bases from V and 6 bases from J, with 20 bases in between. This CDR3 is 14 amino acids long. CDR3 sequence (DNA): TGTGCCAGTAAGGGGGTATGGGGGCGTGATGGCTACACCTTC. Its protein is CASKGVWGRDGYTF.

In its sample, this clonotype was seen many times. J is TRBJ2-3 and V is TRBV3-1; TRBD2 matches at 9 bases. V shed 4 bases and J 5 bases; nucleotides not matched to a gene: 4. Germline CDR1 LGHDT, CDR2 YNNKEL (reference sequence). The CDR3 extends over 14 amino acids. The CDR3 spells CASSLGGRVDTQYF. DNA of the CDR3: TGTGCCAGCAGCCTTGGCGGGAGGGTAGATACGCAGTATTTT.

To note about this clonotype: It is likely a read error, because the conserved phenylalanine at the end of the CDR3 is missing. The chain couples TRBV29-1 to TRBJ1-1, with a possible D match to TRBD1 (6 bases). The CDR3 runs 12 residues. The germline V and J ends were trimmed by 7 bases and 5 bases, with 14 bases remaining between them. Germline CDR1 is SQVTM and CDR2 is ANQGSEA. CDR3 protein: CSATEGTTEAFS. CDR3 coding DNA: TGCAGCGCCACAGAGGGGACAACTGAAGCTTTCTCT.

This clonotype occurred many times. The V and J genes are TRBV20-1 and TRBJ2-1; TRBD2 matches 7 bases. From germline, CDR1 is DFQATT and CDR2 SNEGSKA (reference sequence). The CDR3 sequence is 14 residues long. Trimming removed 3 bases from V and 5 bases from J; junction bases left unmatched: 7. The CDR3 nucleotides read TGCAGTGCTAGTTCGCGGGAGAGGAACAATGAGCAGTTCTTC. Amino acids: CSASSRERNNEQFF.

This clonotype was found many times. The chain recombines TRBV11-2 with TRBJ2-1; the match to TRBD2 covers 10 bases. This CDR3 is built from 15 residues. Germline-derived CDR1 and CDR2 are SGHAT and FQNNGV. J was trimmed by 7 bases and V by 4 bases; bases with no gene match: 7. In nucleotides, the CDR3 is TGTGCCAGCAGCTCACTAGCGGGAATCAAAAATGAGCAGTTCTTC. Protein sequence: CASSSLAGIKNEQFF.

This chain joins TRBV7-9 and TRBJ2-3; no definite D call. Per the germline V gene, CDR1 is SEHNR and CDR2 is FQNEAQ (reference sequence). Trimming stripped 7 bases from V and 2 bases from J, with 16 bases between. This CDR3 comprises 15 residues. For the CDR3, the DNA is TGTGCCAGCACCAAGGTCTTAGATTTCACAGATACGCAGTATTTT. It specifies CASTKVLDFTDTQYF.

This chain uses TRBV12-3 or TRBV12-4 with TRBJ2-7; a possible D gene is TRBD1 (5 bases). Trimming took off 0 bases at V and 0 bases at J, with 12 bases between the two ends. This CDR3 is built from 16 residues. Here the CDR3 DNA reads TGTGCCAGCAGTTTAGCGCTAGGGGCCACCTCCTACGAGCAGTACTTC. The encoded protein is CASSLALGATSYEQYF.

The CDR3 DNA sequence: TGTGCCAGCAGCTTAGGACTAGCGGCCTCTCGATCGGGGGATACGCAGTATTTT. Translating gives CASSLGLAASRSGDTQYF. The rearrangement joins TRBV7-2 to TRBJ2-3; TRBD2 matches 9 bases. CDR3 length equals 18 residues. The germline V gene has CDR1 SGHTA and CDR2 FQGNSA. The trim removed 1 base at V and 6 bases at J, leaving 14 bases unmatched.

This clonotype was seen a handful of times. The V and J genes are TRBV29-1 and TRBJ2-3; no clear D. Germline CDR1 SQVTM, CDR2 ANQGSEA. V dropped 4 bases and J dropped 4 bases, with 21 bases sitting between them. This CDR3 contains 16 residues. The CDR3 DNA is TGCAGCGTTGCGTTAGCTAGGTCGTCGGATTCAGATACGCAGTATTTT. Translation: CSVALARSSDSDTQYF.

This clonotype was seen more than once but under ten times. The rearrangement joins TRBV27 to TRBJ2-2; no clear D gene. In germline, CDR1 is MNHEY, CDR2 SMNVEV (reference sequence). The CDR3 covers 17 residues. V was shortened by 6 bases and J by 6 bases, with 23 bases between the two germline ends. CDR3 region: CASSKEGFPLGSGELFF. DNA of the CDR3: TGTGCCAGCAGCAAGGAAGGTTTCCCGCTAGGTTCCGGGGAGCTGTTTTTT.

The table lists this clonotype with many counts. The rearrangement uses TRBV20-1 and TRBJ1-5; D is ambiguous. Germline V gene lookup returns CDR1 DFQATT and CDR2 SNEGSKA (reference sequence). CDR3 length equals 13 residues. Trimming cost V 1 base and J 6 bases, with 10 bases left between them. The CDR3 loop is CSARGNMGQPQHF. CDR3 DNA: TGCAGTGCTAGAGGGAACATGGGTCAGCCCCAGCATTTT.

The chain uses TRBV5-4 and TRBJ2-6, with D tentatively TRBD2 (5 bases). Trimming pared 2 bases from V and 3 bases from J, leaving 9 bases between. This CDR3 is built from 15 residues. Germline loops: CDR1 SGHNT, CDR2 YYREEE (reference sequence). Written as DNA, the CDR3 is TGTGCCAGCAGCTTAGGGAGAGATGGGGCCAACGTCCTGACTTTC. Translation gives CASSLGRDGANVLTF.

This clonotype was counted at least ten times. The V call is TRBV5-1, the J call TRBJ1-1; D perhaps matches TRBD1 (5 bases). V was shortened by 4 bases and J by 5 bases, with 12 bases between the two germline ends. This CDR3 is built from 13 residues. Germline loops: CDR1 SGHRS, CDR2 YFSETQ. CDR3 sequence: CASSHQGGTEAFF. The CDR3 region has the DNA TGCGCCAGCAGCCATCAGGGTGGAACTGAAGCTTTCTTT.